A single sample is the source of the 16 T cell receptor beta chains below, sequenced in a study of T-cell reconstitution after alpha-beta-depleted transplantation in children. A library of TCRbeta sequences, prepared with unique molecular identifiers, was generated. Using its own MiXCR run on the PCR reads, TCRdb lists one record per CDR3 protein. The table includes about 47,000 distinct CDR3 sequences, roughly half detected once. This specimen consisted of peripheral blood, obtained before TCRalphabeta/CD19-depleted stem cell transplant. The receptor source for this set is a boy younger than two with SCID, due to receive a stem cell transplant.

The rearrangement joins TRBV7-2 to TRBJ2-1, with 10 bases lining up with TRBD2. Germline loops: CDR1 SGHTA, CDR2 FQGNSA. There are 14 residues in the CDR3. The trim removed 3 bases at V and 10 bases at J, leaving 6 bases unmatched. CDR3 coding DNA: TGTGCCAGCAGCTTTAGCGGGGGGCTCTCCGAGCAGTTCTTC. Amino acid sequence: CASSFSGGLSEQFF.

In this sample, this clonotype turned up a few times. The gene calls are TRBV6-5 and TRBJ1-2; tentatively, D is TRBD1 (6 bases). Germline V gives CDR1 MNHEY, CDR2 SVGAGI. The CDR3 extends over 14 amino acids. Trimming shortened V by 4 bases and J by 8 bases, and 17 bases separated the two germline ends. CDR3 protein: CASSSRGGALGYTF. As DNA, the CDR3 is TGTGCCAGCAGTTCCCGGGGGGGGGCGCTGGGCTACACCTTC.

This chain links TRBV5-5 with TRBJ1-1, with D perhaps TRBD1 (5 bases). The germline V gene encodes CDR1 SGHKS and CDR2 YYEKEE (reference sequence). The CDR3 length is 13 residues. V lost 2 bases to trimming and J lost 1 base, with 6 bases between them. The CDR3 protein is CASSFDRNTEAFF. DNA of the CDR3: TGTGCCAGCAGCTTCGACAGGAACACTGAAGCTTTCTTT.

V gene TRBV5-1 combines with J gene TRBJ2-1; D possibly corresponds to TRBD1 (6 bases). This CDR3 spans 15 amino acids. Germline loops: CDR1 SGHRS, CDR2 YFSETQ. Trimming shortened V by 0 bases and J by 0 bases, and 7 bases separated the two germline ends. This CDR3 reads CASSLEQGSYNEQFF. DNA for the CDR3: TGCGCCAGCAGCTTGGAACAGGGCTCCTACAATGAGCAGTTCTTC.

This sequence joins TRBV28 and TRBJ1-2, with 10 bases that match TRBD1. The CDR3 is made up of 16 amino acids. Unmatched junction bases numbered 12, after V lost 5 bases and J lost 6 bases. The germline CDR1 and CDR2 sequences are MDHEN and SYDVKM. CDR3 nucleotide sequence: TGTGCCAGCAGTCTTAGGACAGGGGGGAACTGGGATGGCTACACCTTC. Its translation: CASSLRTGGNWDGYTF.

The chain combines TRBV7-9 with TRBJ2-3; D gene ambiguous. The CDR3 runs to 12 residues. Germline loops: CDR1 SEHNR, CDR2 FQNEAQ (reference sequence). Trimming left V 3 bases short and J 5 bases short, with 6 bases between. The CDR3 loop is CASSLTVDTQYF. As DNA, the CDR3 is TGTGCCAGCAGCTTGACGGTAGATACGCAGTATTTT.

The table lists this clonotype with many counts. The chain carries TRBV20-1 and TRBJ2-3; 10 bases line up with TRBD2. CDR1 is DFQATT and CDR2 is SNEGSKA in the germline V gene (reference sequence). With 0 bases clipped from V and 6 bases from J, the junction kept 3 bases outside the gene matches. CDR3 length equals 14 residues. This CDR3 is CSARDSGGWDTQYF. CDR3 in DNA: TGCAGTGCTAGAGATAGCGGGGGGTGGGATACGCAGTATTTT.

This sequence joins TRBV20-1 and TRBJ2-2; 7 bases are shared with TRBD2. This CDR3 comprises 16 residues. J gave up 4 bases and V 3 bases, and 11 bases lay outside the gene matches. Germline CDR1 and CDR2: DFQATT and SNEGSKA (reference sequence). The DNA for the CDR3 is TGCAGTGCTAGTTCCCAACCTAGCGGCGGCACCGGGGAGCTGTTTTTT. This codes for CSASSQPSGGTGELFF.

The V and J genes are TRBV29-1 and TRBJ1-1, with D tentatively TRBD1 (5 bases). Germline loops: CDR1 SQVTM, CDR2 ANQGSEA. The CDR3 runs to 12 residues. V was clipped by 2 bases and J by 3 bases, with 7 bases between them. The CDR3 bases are TGCAGCGTTGAACCCAGGGACACTGAAGCTTTCTTT. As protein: CSVEPRDTEAFF. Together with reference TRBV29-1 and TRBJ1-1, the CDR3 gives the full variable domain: SAVISQKPSRDICQRGTSLTIQCQVDSQVTMMFWYRQQPGQSLTLIATANQGSEATYESGFVIDKFPISRPNLTFSTLTVSNMSPEDSSIYLCSVEPRDTEAFFGQGTRLTVV.

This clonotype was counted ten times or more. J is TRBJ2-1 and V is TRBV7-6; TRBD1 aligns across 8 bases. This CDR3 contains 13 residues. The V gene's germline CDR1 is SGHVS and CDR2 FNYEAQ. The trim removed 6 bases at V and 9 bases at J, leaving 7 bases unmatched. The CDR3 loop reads CASRRTGTGEQFF. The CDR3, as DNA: TGTGCCAGCAGGCGGACAGGGACCGGTGAGCAGTTCTTC.

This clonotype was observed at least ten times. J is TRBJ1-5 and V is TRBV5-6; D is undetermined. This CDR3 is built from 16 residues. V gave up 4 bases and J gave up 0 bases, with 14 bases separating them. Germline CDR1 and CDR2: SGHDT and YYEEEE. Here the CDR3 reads CASSARTEYSNQPQHF. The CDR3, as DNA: TGTGCCAGCAGCGCTAGGACGGAGTATAGCAATCAGCCCCAGCATTTT. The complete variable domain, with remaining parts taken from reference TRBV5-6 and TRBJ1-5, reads DAGVTQSPTHLIKTRGQQVTLRCSPKSGHDTVSWYQQALGQGPQFIFQYYEEEERQRGNFPDRFSGHQFPNYSSELNVNALLLGDSALYLCASSARTEYSNQPQHFGDGTRLSIL.

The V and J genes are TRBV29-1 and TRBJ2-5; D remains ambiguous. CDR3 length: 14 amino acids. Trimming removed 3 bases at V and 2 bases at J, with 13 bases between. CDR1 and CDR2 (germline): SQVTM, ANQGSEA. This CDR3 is CSVEPPLLQETQYF. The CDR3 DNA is TGCAGCGTTGAGCCCCCGCTCCTTCAAGAGACCCAGTACTTC.

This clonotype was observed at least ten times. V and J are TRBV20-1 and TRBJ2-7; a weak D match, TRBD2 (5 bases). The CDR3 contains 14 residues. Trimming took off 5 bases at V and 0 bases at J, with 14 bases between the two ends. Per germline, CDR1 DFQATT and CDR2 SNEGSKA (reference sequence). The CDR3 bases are TGCAGTGCTGAACCTACTAGTAACTCCTACGAGCAGTACTTC. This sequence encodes CSAEPTSNSYEQYF.

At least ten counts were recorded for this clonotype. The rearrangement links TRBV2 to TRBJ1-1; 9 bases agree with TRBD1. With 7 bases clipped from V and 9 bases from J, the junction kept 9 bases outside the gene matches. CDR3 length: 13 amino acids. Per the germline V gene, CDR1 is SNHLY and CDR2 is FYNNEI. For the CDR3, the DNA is TGTGCCAGCACCCTGGGACAGGGTTATAAAGCTTTCTTT. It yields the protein CASTLGQGYKAFF.

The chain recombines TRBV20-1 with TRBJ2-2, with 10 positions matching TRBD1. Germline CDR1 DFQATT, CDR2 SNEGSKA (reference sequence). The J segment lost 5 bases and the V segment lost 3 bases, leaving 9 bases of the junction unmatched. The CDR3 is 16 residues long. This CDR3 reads CSARDFGTGETGELFF. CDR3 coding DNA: TGCAGTGCTAGGGACTTCGGGACAGGGGAAACCGGGGAGCTGTTTTTT.

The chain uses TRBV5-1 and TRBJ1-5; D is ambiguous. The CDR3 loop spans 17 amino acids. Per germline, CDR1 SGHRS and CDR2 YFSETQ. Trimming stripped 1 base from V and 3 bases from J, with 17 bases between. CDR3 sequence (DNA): TGCGCCAGCAGCTTGCCATCCAAGCCAAGGACCAATCAGCCCCAGCATTTT. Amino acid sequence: CASSLPSKPRTNQPQHF.